The clone carrying this T cell receptor beta chain was detected many times. The CDR3 spans 12 residues. V dropped 5 bases and J dropped 0 bases, with 2 bases sitting between them. Germline V gives CDR1 MNHEY, CDR2 SVGEGT. The data originate from a study of response to subunit inactivated influenza vaccine. One entry per CDR3 protein results from TCRdb running MiXCR on the RT-PCR reads. The table records 560,000 or so distinct CDR3 sequences, 6.5% to 8% of them present only once. The sequencing here drew on PBMCs from blood, taken less than 30 months after vaccination. V usage is TRBV6-2 or TRBV6-3 and J usage is TRBJ2-4; D call uncertain. The source is a man between 45 and 75 years old who received an inactivated influenza vaccine. The CDR3: CASSLAKNIQYF. DNA of the CDR3: TGTGCCAGCAGTCTAGCCAAAAACATTCAGTACTTC.